Each of the 29 T cell receptor beta chains below was sequenced from the same sample in a study of blood T cell repertoires in COVID-19. This table comes from immunoSEQ multiplex PCR, and its TCRdb copy is limited to in-frame clones, with some not included. The sample lists over 150,000 clones; 87% were seen once. Sequencing used peripheral blood. The receptor source for this set is a woman aged 55 to 70 who had recovered from COVID-19.

This clone has just a few counts. The chain joins TRBV4-1 to TRBJ2-3, with unresolved D. Germline CDR1 MGHRA, CDR2 YSYEKL. Trimming pared 6 bases from V and 0 bases from J, leaving 10 bases between. The CDR3 spans 14 residues. In nucleotides, the CDR3 is TGCGCCAGCAGGCGAGGCCCTAGCACAGATACGCAGTATTTT. This gives the protein CASRRGPSTDTQYF.

This sequence joins TRBV28 and TRBJ1-2; D remains unclear. Trimming cost V 2 bases and J 5 bases, with 12 bases left between them. Germline loops: CDR1 MDHEN, CDR2 SYDVKM. The CDR3 sequence is 14 residues long. The DNA of the CDR3 is TGTGCCAGCAGTTTACCTCCGGGAACTTATGGCTACACCTTC. Translating gives CASSLPPGTYGYTF.

This sequence joins TRBV27 and TRBJ1-5; 9 bases match TRBD1. V was clipped by 2 bases and J by 3 bases; unmatched bases: 2. In germline, CDR1 is MNHEY, CDR2 SMNVEV (reference sequence). The CDR3 runs to 15 residues. The CDR3 loop reads CASSLDRGFNQPQHF. CDR3 nucleotide sequence: TGTGCCAGCAGTTTAGACAGGGGGTTCAATCAGCCCCAGCATTTT.

V usage is TRBV7-9 and J usage is TRBJ1-1; no clear D gene. With 7 bases removed from V and 8 bases from J, the gap between germline ends came to 17 bases. CDR3 length equals 13 residues. From germline, CDR1 is SEHNR and CDR2 FQNEAQ (reference sequence). The CDR3 region is CASTLTGRVEAFF. CDR3 bases: TGTGCCAGCACTTTAACTGGGAGAGTGGAAGCTTTCTTT.

The chain is built from TRBV11-3 and TRBJ2-1; the match to TRBD1 covers 8 bases. Germline V gene lookup returns CDR1 SGHNT and CDR2 YENEEA. The CDR3 covers 12 residues. With V trimmed by 5 bases and J by 9 bases, 3 bases remained unmatched. CDR3 in amino acids: CASSQGAREQFF. CDR3 coding DNA: TGTGCCAGCAGCCAGGGGGCCCGTGAGCAGTTCTTC.

The sample holds one count of this clone. The CDR3 bases are TGTGCCAGCAGTATCGACAAGACCACTGAAGCTTTCTTT. Its protein product is CASSIDKTTEAFF. This chain connects TRBV6-2 or TRBV6-3 to TRBJ1-1, with unresolved D. Trimming took 5 bases from V and 4 from J, leaving 11 bases between them. Germline V gene sequence: CDR1 MNHEY, CDR2 SVGEGT. The CDR3 consists of 13 residues.

The chain employs TRBV19 and TRBJ1-2, with no clear D. The CDR3 sequence is 15 residues long. Germline CDR1 and CDR2: LNHDA and SQIVND (reference sequence). Trimming left V 1 base short and J 3 bases short, with 12 bases between. The CDR3 spells CASSIGSNTDYGYTF. In nucleotides, the CDR3 is TGTGCCAGTAGTATAGGGAGTAACACGGACTATGGCTACACCTTC. Together with reference TRBV19 and TRBJ1-2, the CDR3 gives the full variable domain: DGGITQSPKYLFRKEGQNVTLSCEQNLNHDAMYWYRQDPGQGLRLIYYSQIVNDFQKGDIAEGYSVSREKKESFPLTVTSAQKNPTAFYLCASSIGSNTDYGYTFGSGTRLTVV.

The genes are TRBV7-9 and TRBJ2-3; 10 bases match TRBD2. This CDR3 has 17 amino acids. The germline V gene encodes CDR1 SEHNR and CDR2 FQNEAQ (reference sequence). V gave up 5 bases and J gave up 2 bases; unmatched junction bases: 10. For the CDR3, the DNA is TGTGCCAGCAGCACCTCTAGCGGGGGTCCGTACACAGATACGCAGTATTTT. It codes for CASSTSSGGPYTDTQYF.

The chain uses TRBV5-6 and TRBJ2-7; no clear D gene. The CDR3 is made up of 14 amino acids. Looked up from germline, CDR1 is SGHDT and CDR2 is YYEEEE. Trimming removed 0 bases from V and 0 bases from J, with 7 bases in between. As DNA, the CDR3 is TGTGCCAGCAGCTTGGGAGTAAGCTCCTACGAGCAGTACTTC. This sequence encodes CASSLGVSSYEQYF. Variable domain in full (rest from reference TRBV5-6 and TRBJ2-7): DAGVTQSPTHLIKTRGQQVTLRCSPKSGHDTVSWYQQALGQGPQFIFQYYEEEERQRGNFPDRFSGHQFPNYSSELNVNALLLGDSALYLCASSLGVSSYEQYFGPGTRLTVT.

The chain carries TRBV19 and TRBJ2-3, with 7 bases fitting TRBD2. Germline V CDR1 and CDR2: LNHDA, SQIVND (reference sequence). Trimming removed 8 bases from V and 4 bases from J; junction bases left unmatched: 15. The CDR3 runs to 16 residues. CDR3 nucleotides: TGTGCCAGTTCCAGCTTCAGTGCAGGGAGGGCAGATACGCAGTATTTT. This translates into CASSSFSAGRADTQYF. Full variable domain (remainder filled in from reference TRBV19 and TRBJ2-3): DGGITQSPKYLFRKEGQNVTLSCEQNLNHDAMYWYRQDPGQGLRLIYYSQIVNDFQKGDIAEGYSVSREKKESFPLTVTSAQKNPTAFYLCASSSFSAGRADTQYFGPGTRLTVL.

The J gene is TRBJ1-6, the V gene TRBV4-2; no clear D gene. Germline-derived CDR1 and CDR2 are LGHNA and YNFKEQ. The CDR3 runs to 13 residues. The ends were cut back, 7 bases at V and 5 bases at J, with 9 bases in the middle. The CDR3 spells CASTGRDNSPLHF. Here the CDR3 DNA reads TGTGCCAGCACCGGGAGGGATAATTCACCCCTCCACTTT.

The J gene is TRBJ2-7, the V gene TRBV29-1, with D tentatively TRBD1 (5 bases). The CDR3 is made up of 14 amino acids. V lost 4 bases and J lost 2, with 15 bases in between. Germline V gene sequence: CDR1 SQVTM, CDR2 ANQGSEA. The CDR3 region has the DNA TGCAGCGTTGCCTCGGACATGGTTACCTACGAGCAGTACTTC. Translated: CSVASDMVTYEQYF.

This clone was recorded at least ten times. The genes are TRBV2 and TRBJ1-2, with TRBD1 matching 8 bases. CDR1 is SNHLY, CDR2 FYNNEI, per germline. This CDR3 has 14 amino acids. Trimming took 10 bases from V and 1 from J; bases not matched to a gene: 8. The CDR3 reads CATLRDRLNYGYTF. The CDR3 region has the DNA TGTGCCACCCTGAGGGACAGGCTTAACTATGGCTACACCTTC.

The gene calls are TRBV30 and TRBJ2-5; D gene uncertain. CDR3 size: 12 residues. Trimming cost V 1 base and J 3 bases, with 6 bases left between them. Germline CDR1 reads GTSNPN; CDR2 reads SVGIG (reference sequence). CDR3 coding DNA: TGTGCCTGGAGTGACTTAAAAGAGACCCAGTACTTC. It specifies CAWSDLKETQYF.

This clone has only a few counts. The genes are TRBV5-4 and TRBJ2-3, with 7 bases lining up with TRBD2. The CDR3 sequence is 15 residues long. Germline trimming cut 2 bases from V and 4 bases from J; bases unmatched to any gene: 7. Germline V gene data show CDR1 as SGHNT and CDR2 as YYREEE (reference sequence). In nucleotides, the CDR3 is TGTGCCAGCAGCTTCGTCGGGGGGTCAGCAGATACGCAGTATTTT. This gives the protein CASSFVGGSADTQYF.

The sample holds one count of this clone. The chain has TRBV4-1 and TRBJ2-3; 8 bases line up with TRBD2. Germline CDR1 MGHRA, CDR2 YSYEKL. This CDR3 has 15 amino acids. V shed 3 bases, J shed 4 bases, and the junction held 6 bases outside the gene matches. CDR3 sequence reads: CASSHPGGAADTQYF. In nucleotides, the CDR3 is TGCGCCAGCAGCCACCCGGGGGGGGCTGCAGATACGCAGTATTTT.

The chain links TRBV6-1 to TRBJ2-1, with 7 bases that match TRBD2. Germline trimming cut 1 base from V and 6 bases from J; bases unmatched to any gene: 9. Germline values: CDR1 MNHNS, CDR2 SASEGT. This CDR3 comprises 16 residues. The CDR3 here is CASSEDRTRYSNEQFF. The DNA of the CDR3 is TGTGCCAGCAGTGAAGATCGGACTAGATATTCCAATGAGCAGTTCTTC.

The chain recombines TRBV7-6 with TRBJ2-3, with 9 bases identical to TRBD2. There are 15 residues in the CDR3. CDR1 SGHVS and CDR2 FNYEAQ come from the germline V gene. V shed 4 bases, J shed 1 base, and the junction held 3 bases outside the gene matches. The CDR3 nucleotides are TGTGCCAGCAGCTCCCAGCGGGGGGGCACAGATACGCAGTATTTT. It encodes CASSSQRGGTDTQYF. Together with reference TRBV7-6 and TRBJ2-3, the CDR3 gives the full variable domain: GAGVSQSPRYKVTKRGQDVALRCDPISGHVSLYWYRQALGQGPEFLTYFNYEAQQDKSGLPNDRFSAERPEGSISTLTIQRTEQRDSAMYRCASSSQRGGTDTQYFGPGTRLTVL.

This chain uses TRBV6-5 with TRBJ2-1, with no clear D. The CDR3 covers 12 residues. Germline V gene lookup returns CDR1 MNHEY and CDR2 SVGAGI. V was cut by 7 bases and J by 8 bases, with 12 bases left in between. The CDR3 spells CASMKSVDEQFF. CDR3 nucleotides: TGTGCCAGCATGAAATCGGTGGATGAGCAGTTCTTC.

This chain links TRBV5-4 with TRBJ1-1; 9 bases are shared with TRBD1. Looked up from germline, CDR1 is SGHNT and CDR2 is YYREEE (reference sequence). Trimming cost V 4 bases and J 1 base; bases outside gene matches: 5. This CDR3 has 15 amino acids. The CDR3 DNA reads as TGTGCCAGCAGCCCGGGACAGGGCCCGAACACTGAAGCTTTCTTT. Translated, it gives CASSPGQGPNTEAFF. Full variable domain (remainder filled in from reference TRBV5-4 and TRBJ1-1): ETGVTQSPTHLIKTRGQQVTLRCSSQSGHNTVSWYQQALGQGPQFIFQYYREEENGRGNFPPRFSGLQFPNYSSELNVNALELDDSALYLCASSPGQGPNTEAFFGQGTRLTVV.

The V and J genes are TRBV27 and TRBJ1-1; 7 bases are shared with TRBD1. The CDR3 consists of 14 residues. Germline CDR1 is MNHEY and CDR2 is SMNVEV (reference sequence). V shed 2 bases, J shed 5 bases, and the junction held 5 bases outside the gene matches. CDR3 coding DNA: TGTGCCAGCAGTTTACAGGGGGTAGGTACTGAAGCTTTCTTT. As protein: CASSLQGVGTEAFF.

The chain employs TRBV5-1 and TRBJ2-1; possible D gene TRBD1, 5 bases. The CDR3 has 14 residues. CDR1 and CDR2 (germline): SGHRS, YFSETQ. V lost 4 bases, J lost 5 bases, and 13 bases lay in between. The CDR3 loop reads CASSSQGANNEQFF. The CDR3 nucleotides are TGCGCCAGCAGCAGCCAAGGGGCGAACAATGAGCAGTTCTTC.

The rearrangement joins TRBV28 to TRBJ2-3; possible D gene TRBD2, 6 bases. Trimming left V 6 bases short and J 0 bases short, with 7 bases between. The CDR3 length is 13 residues. CDR1 is MDHEN, CDR2 SYDVKM, per germline. Here the CDR3 reads CASSGGSTDTQYF. DNA of the CDR3: TGTGCCAGCAGCGGGGGTAGCACAGATACGCAGTATTTT.

The V and J genes are TRBV10-2 and TRBJ1-1; D gene uncertain. The CDR3 is 14 amino acids. CDR1 and CDR2 from the germline V gene are WSHSY and SAAADI. The V end was cut by 0 bases, the J end by 3 bases, with 8 bases between. The CDR3 reads CASSESGLYTEAFF. CDR3 in DNA: TGCGCCAGCAGTGAGTCCGGGTTGTACACTGAAGCTTTCTTT.

This clone was seen a handful of times. This chain links TRBV7-2 with TRBJ1-5; the match to TRBD1 covers 7 bases. Germline assignment: CDR1 SGHTA and CDR2 FQGNSA. The V segment lost 6 bases and the J segment 4 bases; nucleotides outside the gene matches: 9. The CDR3 totals 15 residues. CDR3 sequence reads: CASSRTGLANQPQHF. The CDR3 nucleotides are TGTGCCAGCAGTCGGACAGGATTAGCAAATCAGCCCCAGCATTTT.

At least ten counts were recorded for this clone. The chain carries TRBV5-1 and TRBJ2-3; perhaps TRBD2 as D (5 bases). CDR1 SGHRS and CDR2 YFSETQ come from the germline V gene. V lost 1 base and J 0 bases, leaving 9 bases between the germline ends. The CDR3 spans 15 residues. The DNA for the CDR3 is TGCGCCAGCAGCTTGAACGGGGTGAGCACAGATACGCAGTATTTT. Amino acids: CASSLNGVSTDTQYF.

The V gene is TRBV28, the J gene TRBJ2-7; 10 nucleotides line up with TRBD1. The V segment lost 5 bases and the J segment 4 bases; nucleotides outside the gene matches: 5. Germline-derived CDR1 and CDR2 are MDHEN and SYDVKM. This CDR3 has 14 residues. The CDR3: CASSEGQGIYEQYF. DNA of the CDR3: TGTGCCAGCAGTGAGGGACAGGGGATTTACGAGCAGTACTTC. Complete variable domain (other parts from reference TRBV28 and TRBJ2-7): DVKVTQSSRYLVKRTGEKVFLECVQDMDHENMFWYRQDPGLGLRLIYFSYDVKMKEKGDIPEGYSVSREKKERFSLILESASTNQTSMYLCASSEGQGIYEQYFGPGTRLTVT.

This clone was seen just once. V usage is TRBV24-1 and J usage is TRBJ1-4, with no clear D. Trimming stripped 9 bases from V and 8 bases from J, with 18 bases between. This CDR3 contains 14 residues. Germline V gene lookup returns CDR1 KGHDR and CDR2 SFDVKD. CDR3 DNA: TGTGCCACCTCCCCCGGTGGATCAGGAGAAAAACTGTTTTTT. Translating it yields CATSPGGSGEKLFF.

The rearrangement joins TRBV12-3 or TRBV12-4 to TRBJ1-5; D is undetermined. The V and J ends lost 6 bases and 5 bases respectively, with 11 bases between them. This CDR3 spans 13 amino acids. In DNA form, the CDR3 reads TGTGCCAGCAGGGACTCGGCACATCAGCCCCAGCATTTT. It specifies CASRDSAHQPQHF.